This TCR beta chain was identified in a study of blood T cell repertoires in COVID-19. The CDR3 covers 14 residues. The germline V gene encodes CDR1 SGHRS and CDR2 YFSETQ. Trimming stripped 0 bases from V and 4 bases from J, with 10 bases between. Original handling: Using reference gene primer amplification, nucleated cell counts were estimated. Only in-frame clones appear in the TCRdb table, and some are missing; sequencing was by immunoSEQ multiplex PCR. V and J calls and clone size are copied from that table; D and trimming were computed from the DNA. The sample lists fewer than 500,000 clones, 81% occurring once.

The sequencing sample was made of peripheral blood. This sequence originates from a human donor with acute or convalescent COVID-19. The donor label of this sample is uncertain. This chain uses TRBV5-1 with TRBJ1-1, with D perhaps TRBD1 (5 bases). CDR3 sequence: CASSLEGFVTEAFF. CDR3 DNA: TGCGCCAGCAGCTTGGAGGGGTTTGTCACTGAAGCTTTCTTT.